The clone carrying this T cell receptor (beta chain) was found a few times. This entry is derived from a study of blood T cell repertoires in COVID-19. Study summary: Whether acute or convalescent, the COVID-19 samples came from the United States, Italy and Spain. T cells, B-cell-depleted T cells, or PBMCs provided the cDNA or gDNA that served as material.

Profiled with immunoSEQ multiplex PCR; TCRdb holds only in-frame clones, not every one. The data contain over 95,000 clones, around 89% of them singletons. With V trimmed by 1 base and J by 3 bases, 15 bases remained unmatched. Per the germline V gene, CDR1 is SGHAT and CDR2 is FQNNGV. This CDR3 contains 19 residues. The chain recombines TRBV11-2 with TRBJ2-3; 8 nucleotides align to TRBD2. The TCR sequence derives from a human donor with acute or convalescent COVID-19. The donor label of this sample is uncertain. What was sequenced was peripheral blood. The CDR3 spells CASSLGYAGGRLVTDTQYF. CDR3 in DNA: TGTGCCAGCAGCTTAGGGTACGCGGGAGGCCGGTTAGTTACAGATACGCAGTATTTT.